Each of the 19 T cell receptor beta chains below was sequenced from the same sample in a study of vaccination and CD4 T cells after COVID-19. Treatment defined: approximately nine-day PBMC culture with coronavirus spike peptide pools or control peptides (ViraFEST assay). The antigens of these receptors remain unknown. The Oncomine TCR Beta short-read assay generated sequence data from the DNA of cultured CD4+ T cells. TCRdb reprocessed the PCR reads via MiXCR and lists one record per CDR3 protein. The repertoire has roughly 13,000 distinct CDR3 sequences, approximately 58% of them found once; the top ten carry about 15%. Sequencing was performed on CD4+ T cells from blood, cultured in vitro. These receptors all stem from a human donor who had recovered from COVID-19.

The CDR3 spells CASSLSGRRTEAFF. DNA of the CDR3: TGTGCCAGCAGCCTCAGTGGGCGTAGGACTGAAGCTTTCTTT. The rearrangement joins TRBV6-2 or TRBV6-3 to TRBJ1-1; no reliable D call. V was shortened by 6 bases and J by 5 bases, with 16 bases between the two germline ends. The CDR3 covers 14 residues. Germline CDR1 reads MNHEY; CDR2 reads SVGEGT.

J is TRBJ1-5 and V is TRBV20-1; the D gene is possibly TRBD1 (5 bases). V was shortened by 3 bases and J by 2 bases, with 11 bases between the two germline ends. The CDR3 spans 14 residues. From germline, CDR1 is DFQATT and CDR2 SNEGSKA (reference sequence). The chain's CDR3 is CSASSREGNQPQHF. For the CDR3, the DNA is TGCAGTGCTAGTAGCAGGGAGGGCAATCAGCCCCAGCATTTT.

The rearrangement uses TRBV7-3 and TRBJ2-3, with a weak D call TRBD2 (6 bases). The germline V gene encodes CDR1 SGHTA and CDR2 FQGTGA. The V end lost 5 bases, the J end lost 5 bases, and 14 bases lay between the germline ends. CDR3 length: 14 residues. The CDR3 spells CASSPQPGGDTQYF. Here the CDR3 DNA reads TGTGCCAGCAGCCCCCAGCCCGGGGGAGATACGCAGTATTTT.

The CDR3 nucleotides read TGTGCCAGCAGCTCGACTATGACAGGGAGGGTGGTCGGCACTGAAGCTTTCTTT. It specifies CASSSTMTGRVVGTEAFF. The rearrangement joins TRBV11-2 to TRBJ1-1; TRBD1 aligns across 7 bases. The CDR3 contains 18 residues. Germline lookup yields CDR1 SGHAT and CDR2 FQNNGV. Trimming removed 4 bases from V and 4 bases from J; junction bases left unmatched: 18. The variable domain in full, with the rest retrieved from reference TRBV11-2 and TRBJ1-1, is EAGVAQSPRYKIIEKRQSVAFWCNPISGHATLYWYQQILGQGPKLLIQFQNNGVVDDSQLPKDRFSAERLKGVDSTLKIQPAKLEDSAVYLCASSSTMTGRVVGTEAFFGQGTRLTVV.

This clonotype has just one count. The chain recombines TRBV20-1 with TRBJ2-5; 11 bases are shared with TRBD2. V shed 1 base and J 2 bases; nucleotides not matched to a gene: 6. Per the germline V gene, CDR1 is DFQATT and CDR2 is SNEGSKA (reference sequence). This CDR3 is 16 amino acids long. The CDR3 coding sequence is TGCAGTGCTAGAGGGGGGACTAGCGGAACACAAGAGACCCAGTACTTC. Translation: CSARGGTSGTQETQYF.

CDR3 amino acids: CASSSPWTSGKKGFF. Here the CDR3 DNA reads TGTGCCAGCAGCTCCCCGTGGACTAGCGGGAAGAAGGGGTTCTTC. The chain carries TRBV7-8 and TRBJ2-1; 12 bases match TRBD2. J was trimmed by 15 bases and V by 4 bases; bases with no gene match: 13. Per the germline V gene, CDR1 is SGHVS and CDR2 is FQNEAQ. This CDR3 has 15 residues.

The V call is TRBV11-2, the J call TRBJ2-1; 9 bases are shared with TRBD2. J was trimmed by 5 bases and V by 5 bases; bases with no gene match: 13. Germline V gives CDR1 SGHAT, CDR2 FQNNGV. The CDR3 covers 17 residues. This CDR3 reads CASSGEPSTSGNNEQFF. CDR3 DNA: TGTGCCAGCAGCGGGGAACCTTCGACTAGCGGTAACAATGAGCAGTTCTTC.

The J gene is TRBJ1-5, the V gene TRBV11-2; TRBD1 might be the D (6 bases). CDR3 length: 13 residues. Germline V lookup: CDR1 SGHAT, CDR2 FQNNGV. Trimming stripped 5 bases from V and 7 bases from J, with 12 bases between. This chain's CDR3 is CASSQTGAQPQHF. The CDR3 bases are TGTGCCAGCAGCCAGACGGGGGCGCAGCCCCAGCATTTT.

This clonotype occurred a few times. This sequence joins TRBV6-4 and TRBJ2-1; tentatively, D is TRBD2 (5 bases). Looked up from germline, CDR1 is MRHNA and CDR2 is SNTAGT. The CDR3 has 15 amino acids. The V gene lost 0 bases and the J gene lost 0 bases, with 6 bases spanning the gap. The CDR3 nucleotides read TGTGCCAGCAGTGACTCGGCGGGCTCCTACAATGAGCAGTTCTTC. Translating gives CASSDSAGSYNEQFF.

This clonotype was seen a handful of times. CDR3 sequence: CASSELAGGSYEQYF. Here the CDR3 DNA reads TGTGCCAGCAGTGAACTAGCGGGAGGCTCCTACGAGCAGTACTTC. The chain is built from TRBV6-1 and TRBJ2-7, with 11 bases fitting TRBD2. The V gene end was trimmed by 2 bases and the J gene end by 0 bases; junction bases not matched to a gene: 0. Per the germline V gene, CDR1 is MNHNS and CDR2 is SASEGT. This CDR3 region has 15 residues.

This rearrangement joins TRBV7-9 to TRBJ1-6; D is ambiguous. This CDR3 region has 13 residues. The V end was cut by 6 bases, the J end by 5 bases, with 8 bases between. CDR1 is SEHNR, CDR2 FQNEAQ, per germline (reference sequence). Here the CDR3 reads CASRYSDNSPLHF. The CDR3, as DNA: TGTGCCAGCAGATACAGTGATAATTCACCCCTCCACTTT.

The gene calls are TRBV19 and TRBJ2-2; TRBD2 is a possible D gene (5 bases). The V end lost 3 bases, the J end lost 4 bases, and 9 bases lay between the germline ends. The CDR3 sequence is 14 residues long. Germline V gene data show CDR1 as LNHDA and CDR2 as SQIVND (reference sequence). The CDR3 DNA follows: TGTGCCAGTAGTATCACTAGAGTCACCGGGGAGCTGTTTTTT. Amino acid sequence: CASSITRVTGELFF.

This chain joins TRBV6-1 and TRBJ1-5; 7 nucleotides match TRBD1. Trimming cost V 6 bases and J 5 bases; bases outside gene matches: 7. The CDR3 covers 14 residues. From germline, CDR1 is MNHNS and CDR2 SASEGT. The CDR3: CASRRQGLYQPQHF. The CDR3 coding sequence is TGTGCCAGCAGGAGACAGGGACTATATCAGCCCCAGCATTTT.

This clonotype has only one observation. The rearrangement links TRBV7-2 to TRBJ2-3; D not resolved. There are 13 residues in the CDR3. V was clipped by 4 bases and J by 7 bases, with 12 bases between them. Germline CDR1 and CDR2: SGHTA and FQGNSA. DNA of the CDR3: TGTGCCAGCAGCTACTATTGGGGAAATACGCAGTATTTT. Protein product: CASSYYWGNTQYF. The variable domain in full, with the rest retrieved from reference TRBV7-2 and TRBJ2-3, is GAGVSQSPSNKVTEKGKDVELRCDPISGHTALYWYRQSLGQGLEFLIYFQGNSAPDKSGLPSDRFSAERTGGSVSTLTIQRTQQEDSAVYLCASSYYWGNTQYFGPGTRLTVL.

The gene calls are TRBV6-5 and TRBJ1-6; D unresolved. The V end lost 2 bases, the J end lost 8 bases, and 13 bases lay between the germline ends. The CDR3 extends over 15 amino acids. Per the germline V gene, CDR1 is MNHEY and CDR2 is SVGAGI. The CDR3 nucleotides read TGTGCCAGCAGTTACCCCCCAGGTCGAGATTCACCCCTCCACTTT. This codes for CASSYPPGRDSPLHF.

The chain employs TRBV12-3 or TRBV12-4 and TRBJ1-1, with 8 positions matching TRBD1. V lost 5 bases to trimming and J lost 4 bases; unmatched junction nucleotides: 12. The CDR3 consists of 16 residues. This CDR3 is CASSGDRPEDATEAFF. CDR3 sequence (DNA): TGTGCCAGCAGTGGGGACAGGCCGGAGGATGCCACTGAAGCTTTCTTT.

The V call is TRBV6-1, the J call TRBJ2-7, with a tentative D call TRBD2 (5 bases). V was pared by 5 bases and J by 5 bases, with 13 bases between. From germline, CDR1 is MNHNS and CDR2 SASEGT. CDR3 size: 13 residues. The CDR3 reads CASSMKTNNEQYF. In DNA form, the CDR3 reads TGTGCCAGCAGTATGAAGACTAATAACGAGCAGTACTTC.

About this clonotype: A much larger clonotype is one base distant, so this may be a read error. The rearrangement uses TRBV27 and TRBJ2-6; 7 bases fit TRBD2. The CDR3 loop spans 16 amino acids. V lost 5 bases and J lost 4; bases outside the gene matches: 8. Germline CDR1 MNHEY, CDR2 SMNVEV (reference sequence). The CDR3 DNA follows: TGTGCCAGCAGTGGACTAGTGGCGGGAGGGGCCAACGTCCTGACTTTC. This gives the protein CASSGLVAGGANVLTF. The full variable domain, with the rest looked up from reference TRBV27 and TRBJ2-6, is EAQVTQNPRYLITVTGKKLTVTCSQNMNHEYMSWYRQDPGLGLRQIYYSMNVEVTDKGDVPEGYKVSRKEKRNFPLILESPSPNQTSLYFCASSGLVAGGANVLTFGAGSRLTVL.

In this sample, this clonotype turned up a few times. V is TRBV20-1 and J is TRBJ2-1, with 8 bases that match TRBD2. The CDR3 runs to 15 residues. V lost 3 bases and J lost 7; bases outside the gene matches: 11. Germline loops: CDR1 DFQATT, CDR2 SNEGSKA (reference sequence). DNA for the CDR3: TGCAGTGCTAGTTCGGGAGCGGGAGTGGGTAATGAGCAGTTCTTC. It specifies CSASSGAGVGNEQFF.